A selection of T cell receptor beta chains follows, all from one sample in a study of T cell responses to AZD1222 COVID-19 vaccine. Method: immunoSEQ multiplex PCR; TCRdb's copy keeps in-frame clones and lacks some. The table includes around 160,000 clones, roughly 94% detected once. The material sequenced was peripheral blood, taken 28 days after the second AZD1222 dose. The receptors were sampled from an adult who received the AZD1222 COVID-19 vaccine. Each CDR3 is given without its conserved first and last residue.

>11|TRBV9
ASSSKGAYEQY
>14|TRBV7-9
ASSSPSGRTADTQY
>12|TRBV6-2/TRBV6-3
ASSRDSREKKLF
>10|TRBV5-4
ASRTSGSVEY
>13|TRBV5-6
ASSSQGGRSYEQY
>13|TRBV5-1
ASSYYRGLNTEAF
>15|TRBV18
ASSPAGGGPTRNEQF
>13|TRBV28
ASSWQGSRTDTQY
>11|TRBV20-1
SASSKTSGEQF
>13|TRBV6-1
ASSDPLGLGQPQH